The clone carrying this T cell receptor beta chain was detected a few times. This specimen comes from a study of T-cell reconstitution after alpha-beta-depleted transplantation in children. Unique molecular identifiers tagged the TCRbeta library. TCRdb re-derived calls from the PCR reads in MiXCR, one entry per CDR3 protein. The sample contains about 610,000 distinct CDR3 sequences, about 11% of which appear only once. The source of this sequence is a human donor who donated a stem cell graft to a child with acute myeloid leukemia. Source: PBMCs from the stem cell graft donor, taken from the stem cell graft.

This CDR3 is CATSDLVSGLVEQFF. The CDR3 DNA follows: TGTGCCACCAGTGACCTGGTGTCGGGACTAGTTGAGCAGTTCTTC. The genes are TRBV24-1 and TRBJ2-1, with 8 bases lining up with TRBD2. The CDR3 extends over 15 amino acids. V gave up 4 bases and J gave up 9 bases; unmatched junction bases: 10. CDR1 is KGHDR, CDR2 SFDVKD, per germline.